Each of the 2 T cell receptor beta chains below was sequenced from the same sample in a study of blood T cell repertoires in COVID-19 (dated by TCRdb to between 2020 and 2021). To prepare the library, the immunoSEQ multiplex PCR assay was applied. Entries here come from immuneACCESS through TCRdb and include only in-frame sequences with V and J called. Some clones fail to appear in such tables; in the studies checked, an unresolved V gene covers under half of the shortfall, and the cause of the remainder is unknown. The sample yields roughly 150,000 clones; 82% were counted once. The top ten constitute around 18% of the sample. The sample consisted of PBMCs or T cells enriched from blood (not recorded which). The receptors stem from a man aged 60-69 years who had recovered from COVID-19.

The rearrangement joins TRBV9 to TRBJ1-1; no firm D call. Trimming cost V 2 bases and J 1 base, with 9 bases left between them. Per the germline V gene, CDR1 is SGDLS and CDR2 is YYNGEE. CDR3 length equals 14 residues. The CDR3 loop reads CASSVAEWNTEAFF. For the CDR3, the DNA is TGTGCCAGCAGCGTGGCTGAATGGAACACTGAAGCTTTCTTT.

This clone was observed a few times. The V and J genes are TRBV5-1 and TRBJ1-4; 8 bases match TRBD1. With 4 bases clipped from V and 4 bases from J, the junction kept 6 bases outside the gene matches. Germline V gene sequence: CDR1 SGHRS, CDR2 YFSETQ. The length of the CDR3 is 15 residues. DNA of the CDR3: TGCGCCAGCAGCCATTTACAGGGGGATAATGAAAAACTGTTTTTT. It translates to CASSHLQGDNEKLFF. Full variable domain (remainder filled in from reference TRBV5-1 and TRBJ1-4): KAGVTQTPRYLIKTRGQQVTLSCSPISGHRSVSWYQQTPGQGLQFLFEYFSETQRNKGNFPGRFSGRQFSNSRSEMNVSTLELGDSALYLCASSHLQGDNEKLFFGSGTQLSVL.